What follows are 19 T cell receptor beta chains derived from one specimen sequenced in a study of CD8 T cells in ankylosing spondylitis (dated by TCRdb to about 2017). The library came from 5' RACE. The instrument given in TCRdb is Illumina HiSeq 2500. The raw public reads went through TCRdb reprocessing: fastp at Q25, MiXCR clone calling, in-frame beta chains kept. Rows with one shared CDR3 protein collapse into an entry with the most common genes and DNA. This sample has roughly 38,000 distinct CDR3 sequences in its table, and about a tenth of those were observed once. The ten biggest clones cover 16% of the sample. The specimen was blood, either unsorted or a sorted T cell fraction (not recorded which). The receptors derive from a male donor with ankylosing spondylitis or in good health (not recorded which).

This clonotype was counted ten times or more. The chain has TRBV7-9 and TRBJ1-2, with TRBD1 identical over 10 bases. V lost 5 bases to trimming and J lost 4 bases; unmatched junction nucleotides: 13. The germline gives CDR1 SEHNR, CDR2 FQNEAQ (reference sequence). CDR3 length equals 17 residues. The CDR3 sequence: CASSLRQGASVTYGYTF. Here the CDR3 DNA reads TGTGCCAGCAGCCTCAGACAGGGGGCGTCAGTCACCTATGGCTACACCTTC.

This clonotype was detected many times. The chain has TRBV5-1 and TRBJ2-3; 9 bases match TRBD2. The J segment lost 4 bases and the V segment lost 5 bases, leaving 8 bases of the junction unmatched. CDR1 and CDR2 (germline): SGHRS, YFSETQ. There are 15 residues in the CDR3. The CDR3 DNA reads TGCGCCAGCAGGATTCAAGCGGGAGGTGCAGATACGCAGTATTTT. Its protein is CASRIQAGGADTQYF.

This clonotype was observed many times. The gene calls are TRBV6-2 or TRBV6-3 and TRBJ2-7; D remains unclear. In germline, CDR1 is MNHEY, CDR2 SVGEGT. The CDR3 contains 13 residues. V dropped 7 bases and J dropped 3 bases, with 13 bases sitting between them. The CDR3 DNA reads TGTGCCAGCACAGAAACTTCAGACTACGAGCAGTACTTC. Protein: CASTETSDYEQYF.

This clonotype was recorded many times. J is TRBJ1-1 and V is TRBV20-1, with 8 bases matching TRBD1. Trimming at V came to 2 bases and at J to 6 bases, leaving 8 bases not matched to a gene. The CDR3 covers 14 residues. CDR1 is DFQATT and CDR2 is SNEGSKA in the germline V gene (reference sequence). The CDR3 DNA reads as TGCAGTGCTAGAAACGAAGGGACAGGCCCTGAAGCTTTCTTT. This sequence encodes CSARNEGTGPEAFF.

This clonotype has just a few counts. V is TRBV12-3 or TRBV12-4 and J is TRBJ2-5; D is unclear. Trimming pared 6 bases from V and 0 bases from J, leaving 11 bases between. CDR3 size: 14 residues. The CDR3: CASSPYPYQETQYF. The CDR3 bases are TGTGCCAGCAGCCCCTACCCGTACCAAGAGACCCAGTACTTC.

This clonotype came up many times. The CDR3 DNA is TGTGCCAGCAGCCAAGCTCCGGGTTTGGGACTAGCGGGAGATATCGGTGAGCAGTTCTTC. This sequence encodes CASSQAPGLGLAGDIGEQFF. The rearrangement joins TRBV14 to TRBJ2-1; 14 positions match TRBD2. V shed 1 base and J 9 bases; nucleotides not matched to a gene: 17. Germline loops: CDR1 SGHDN, CDR2 FVKESK. The CDR3 length is 20 residues.

This clonotype was observed at least ten times. The chain is built from TRBV5-1 and TRBJ1-1, with a possible D match to TRBD1 (5 bases). The CDR3 length is 13 residues. The germline V gene encodes CDR1 SGHRS and CDR2 YFSETQ. V lost 0 bases and J 7 bases, leaving 10 bases between the germline ends. The CDR3 reads CASSLDGGFEAFF. The CDR3 coding sequence is TGCGCCAGCAGCTTGGACGGGGGATTTGAAGCTTTCTTT.

The table lists this clonotype with many counts. The CDR3 DNA is TGTGCCAGCAGTTACTCGATTGGGCAGATAGCCTACGAGCAGTACTTC. Translating it yields CASSYSIGQIAYEQYF. The J gene is TRBJ2-7, the V gene TRBV6-5; no clear D gene. There are 16 residues in the CDR3. Germline values: CDR1 MNHEY, CDR2 SVGAGI. V lost 0 bases to trimming and J lost 2 bases, with 14 bases between them.

This clonotype has ten or more counts. The J gene is TRBJ2-1, the V gene TRBV20-1, with D possibly matching TRBD1 (7 bases). The CDR3 spans 16 residues. V lost 6 bases and J lost 1, with 19 bases in between. Germline-derived CDR1 and CDR2 are DFQATT and SNEGSKA (reference sequence). Here the CDR3 reads CSAGGWGEISYNEQFF. The CDR3 bases are TGCAGTGCAGGGGGCTGGGGGGAGATTTCCTACAATGAGCAGTTCTTC.

This clonotype appeared many times. The J gene is TRBJ2-1, the V gene TRBV5-1, with TRBD2 as a possible D gene (6 bases). This CDR3 is 15 amino acids long. Germline V gene sequence: CDR1 SGHRS, CDR2 YFSETQ. The V and J ends lost 4 bases and 6 bases respectively, with 17 bases between them. CDR3 region: CASSTGTKRANEQFF. In DNA form, the CDR3 reads TGCGCCAGCAGCACCGGGACCAAGCGGGCCAATGAGCAGTTCTTC.

This chain links TRBV7-2 with TRBJ2-1; 7 bases are a match to TRBD2. The germline CDR1 and CDR2 sequences are SGHTA and FQGNSA. Trimming at V came to 1 base and at J to 10 bases, leaving 7 bases not matched to a gene. The CDR3 spans 14 residues. This CDR3 reads CASSLDFGGGEQFF. The CDR3 nucleotides read TGTGCCAGCAGCTTAGACTTCGGGGGAGGGGAGCAGTTCTTC.

This clonotype has ten or more counts. The DNA of the CDR3 is TGTGCCAGTAGTGCCCGGGACAGATATGAAGCTTTCTTT. Its protein is CASSARDRYEAFF. V is TRBV19 and J is TRBJ1-1; TRBD1 matches 7 bases. CDR1 and CDR2 (germline): LNHDA, SQIVND (reference sequence). The trim removed 5 bases at V and 7 bases at J, leaving 7 bases unmatched. This CDR3 has 13 residues.

This clonotype has ten or more counts. CDR3 residues: CASSHGLAGEETQYF. The CDR3 region has the DNA TGTGCCAGCAGCCACGGACTAGCGGGAGAGGAGACCCAGTACTTC. The V and J genes are TRBV6-1 and TRBJ2-5; 13 bases match TRBD2. Trimming took 6 bases from V and 5 from J; bases not matched to a gene: 6. Germline assignment: CDR1 MNHNS and CDR2 SASEGT. This CDR3 has 15 residues.

Regarding this clonotype: This may be a read error: a much more frequent sequence differs by one nucleotide. The V call is TRBV25-1, the J call TRBJ1-3; possibly TRBD1 for D (6 bases). The V gene's germline CDR1 is MGHDK and CDR2 SYGVNS. The CDR3 covers 14 residues. CDR3: CASGNGGAGNAIYF. CDR3 sequence (DNA): TGTGCCAGCGGGAATGGGGGCGCCGGAAACGCCATATATTTT.

This clonotype was detected only a few times. The chain has TRBV15 and TRBJ1-1; 9 bases fit TRBD1. V lost 0 bases, J lost 0 bases, and 17 bases stayed unmatched. The germline V gene has CDR1 LNHNV and CDR2 YYDKDF (reference sequence). This CDR3 spans 21 amino acids. CDR3 nucleotides: TGTGCCACCAGCAGAGATCCGGGCGTGGCGGGACAGGGCATTATGAACACTGAAGCTTTCTTT. Translating gives CATSRDPGVAGQGIMNTEAFF.

This clonotype was picked up many times. The chain uses TRBV5-6 and TRBJ2-2; perhaps TRBD1 as D (5 bases). Looked up from germline, CDR1 is SGHDT and CDR2 is YYEEEE. Trimming took off 4 bases at V and 6 bases at J, with 16 bases between the two ends. This CDR3 contains 15 residues. This chain's CDR3 is CASSPLGLGSGELFF. The CDR3 DNA reads TGTGCCAGCAGCCCCCTGGGGCTGGGGTCCGGGGAGCTGTTTTTT. The variable domain in full, completed from reference TRBV5-6 and TRBJ2-2, reads DAGVTQSPTHLIKTRGQQVTLRCSPKSGHDTVSWYQQALGQGPQFIFQYYEEEERQRGNFPDRFSGHQFPNYSSELNVNALLLGDSALYLCASSPLGLGSGELFFGEGSRLTVL.

The V and J genes are TRBV19 and TRBJ2-7; 8 bases are shared with TRBD1. The CDR3 contains 15 residues. Germline V gene data show CDR1 as LNHDA and CDR2 as SQIVND (reference sequence). CDR3 protein: CVSKKTGADFDEQYF. The DNA of the CDR3 is TGTGTCAGCAAAAAGACAGGGGCAGACTTTGACGAGCAGTACTTC.

There are many counts of this clonotype. This sequence joins TRBV29-1 and TRBJ1-2; 8 nucleotides agree with TRBD1. Per germline, CDR1 SQVTM and CDR2 ANQGSEA. The CDR3 loop spans 13 amino acids. After removal of 6 bases from V and 4 bases from J, the junction contained 7 bases not matched to a gene. As DNA, the CDR3 is TGCAGCGTCCCCGACAGGGGATCCTATGGCTACACCTTC. Translating gives CSVPDRGSYGYTF.

This clonotype was recorded at least ten times. This chain connects TRBV4-1 to TRBJ2-7; 7 bases match TRBD2. With 0 bases clipped from V and 2 bases from J, the junction kept 10 bases outside the gene matches. CDR3 length: 17 amino acids. CDR1 and CDR2 (germline): MGHRA, YSYEKL. The CDR3 DNA is TGCGCCAGCAGCCAAGAACCCGGGACTACGGCCGCCTACGAGCAGTACTTC. It encodes CASSQEPGTTAAYEQYF.